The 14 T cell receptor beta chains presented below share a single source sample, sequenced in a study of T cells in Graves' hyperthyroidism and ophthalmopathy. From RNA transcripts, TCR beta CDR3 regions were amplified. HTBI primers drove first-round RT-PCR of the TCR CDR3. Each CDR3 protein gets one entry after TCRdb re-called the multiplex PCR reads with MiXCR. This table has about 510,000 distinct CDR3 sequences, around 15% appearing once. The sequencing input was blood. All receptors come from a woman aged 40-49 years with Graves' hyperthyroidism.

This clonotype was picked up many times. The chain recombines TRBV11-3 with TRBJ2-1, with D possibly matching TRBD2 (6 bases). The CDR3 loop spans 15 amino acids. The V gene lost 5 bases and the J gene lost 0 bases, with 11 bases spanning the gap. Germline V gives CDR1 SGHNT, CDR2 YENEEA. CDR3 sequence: CASSRAGSSYNEQFF. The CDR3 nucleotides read TGTGCCAGCAGCCGGGCGGGGAGCTCCTACAATGAGCAGTTCTTC.

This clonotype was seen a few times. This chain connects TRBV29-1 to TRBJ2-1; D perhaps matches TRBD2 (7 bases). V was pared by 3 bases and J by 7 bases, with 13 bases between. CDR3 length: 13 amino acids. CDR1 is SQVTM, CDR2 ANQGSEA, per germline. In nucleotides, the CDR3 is TGCAGCGTTGAGGGGGGGGGGCTGAATGAGCAGTTCTTC. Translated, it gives CSVEGGGLNEQFF.

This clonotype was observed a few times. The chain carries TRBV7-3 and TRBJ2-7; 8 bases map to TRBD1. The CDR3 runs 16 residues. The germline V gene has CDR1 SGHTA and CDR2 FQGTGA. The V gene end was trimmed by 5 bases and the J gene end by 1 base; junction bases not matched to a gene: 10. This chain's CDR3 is CASSLSDRGASYEQYF. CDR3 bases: TGTGCCAGCAGCCTCAGCGACAGGGGAGCGTCCTACGAGCAGTACTTC.

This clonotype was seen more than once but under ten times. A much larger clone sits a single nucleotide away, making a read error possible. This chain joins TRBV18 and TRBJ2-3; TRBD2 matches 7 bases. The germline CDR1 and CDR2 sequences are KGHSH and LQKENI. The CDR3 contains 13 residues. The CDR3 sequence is CVSSPEPTSVQYF. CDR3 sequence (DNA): TGTGTCAGCTCACCAGAACCCACTAGCGTGCAGTATTTT.

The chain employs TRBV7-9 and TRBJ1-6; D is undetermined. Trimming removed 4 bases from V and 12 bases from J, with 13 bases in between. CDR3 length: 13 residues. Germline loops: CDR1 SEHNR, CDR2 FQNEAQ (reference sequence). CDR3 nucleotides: TGTGCCAGCAGCTCCCTAGGTTCCGGACCCCTCCACTTT. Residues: CASSSLGSGPLHF.

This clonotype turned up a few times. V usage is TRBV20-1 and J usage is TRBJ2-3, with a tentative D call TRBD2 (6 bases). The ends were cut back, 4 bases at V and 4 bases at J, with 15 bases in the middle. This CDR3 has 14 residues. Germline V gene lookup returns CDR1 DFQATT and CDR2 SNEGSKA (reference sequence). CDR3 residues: CSAKGGIGADTQYF. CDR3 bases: TGCAGTGCTAAGGGCGGGATAGGGGCAGATACGCAGTATTTT.

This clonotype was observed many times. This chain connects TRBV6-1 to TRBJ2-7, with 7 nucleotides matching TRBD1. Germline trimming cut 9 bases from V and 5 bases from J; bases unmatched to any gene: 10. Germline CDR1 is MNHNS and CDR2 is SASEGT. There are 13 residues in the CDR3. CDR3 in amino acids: CASRTGSFDEQYF. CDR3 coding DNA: TGTGCCAGTCGGACAGGCTCGTTCGACGAGCAGTACTTC.

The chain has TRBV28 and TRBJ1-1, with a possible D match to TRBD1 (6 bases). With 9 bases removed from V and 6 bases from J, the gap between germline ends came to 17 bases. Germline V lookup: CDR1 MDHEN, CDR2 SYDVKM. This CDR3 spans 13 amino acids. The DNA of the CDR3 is TGTGCCAGTTACGACAGGCGAAAGTCTGAAGCTTTCTTT. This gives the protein CASYDRRKSEAFF.

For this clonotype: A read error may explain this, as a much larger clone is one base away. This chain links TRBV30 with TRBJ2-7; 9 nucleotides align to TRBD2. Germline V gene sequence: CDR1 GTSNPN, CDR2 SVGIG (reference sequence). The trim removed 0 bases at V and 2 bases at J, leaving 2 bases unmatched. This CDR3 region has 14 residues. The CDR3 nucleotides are TGTGCCTGGAGTGTACGCGGGAGGGCCTACGAGCAGTACTTC. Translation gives CAWSVRGRAYEQYF. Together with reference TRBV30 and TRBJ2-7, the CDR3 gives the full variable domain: SQTIHQWPATLVQPVGSPLSLECTVEGTSNPNLYWYRQAAGRGLQLLFYSVGIGQISSEVPQNLSASRPQDRQFILSSKKLLLSDSGFYLCAWSVRGRAYEQYFGPGTRLTVT.

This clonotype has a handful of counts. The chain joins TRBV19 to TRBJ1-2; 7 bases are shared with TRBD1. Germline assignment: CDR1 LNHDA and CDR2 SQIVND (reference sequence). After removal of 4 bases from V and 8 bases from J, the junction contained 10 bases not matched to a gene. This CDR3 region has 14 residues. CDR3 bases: TGTGCCAGTAGTACGGTAGGGGGCTCGAGCGGCTACACCTTC. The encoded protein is CASSTVGGSSGYTF.

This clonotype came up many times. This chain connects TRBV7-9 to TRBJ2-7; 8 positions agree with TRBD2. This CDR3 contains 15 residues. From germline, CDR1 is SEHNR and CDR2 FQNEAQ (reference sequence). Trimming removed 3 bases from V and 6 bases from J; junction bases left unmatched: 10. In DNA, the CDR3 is TGTGCCAGCAGCTTGCGGGGGGATCTCGTCGGCGAGCAGTACTTC. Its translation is CASSLRGDLVGEQYF.

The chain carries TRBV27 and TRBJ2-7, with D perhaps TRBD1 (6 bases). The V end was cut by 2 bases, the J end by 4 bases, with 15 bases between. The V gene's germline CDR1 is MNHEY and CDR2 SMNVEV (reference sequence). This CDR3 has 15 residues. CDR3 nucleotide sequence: TGTGCCAGCAGTTTAGACCCTCAGGGGCGGTACGAGCAGTACTTC. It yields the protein CASSLDPQGRYEQYF.

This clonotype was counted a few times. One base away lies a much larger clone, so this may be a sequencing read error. The CDR3 nucleotides read TGTGCCAGCCCACCACCTAGCGGGGGTTCAGGCGAGCAGTACTTC. Translated, it gives CASPPPSGGSGEQYF. V gene TRBV18 combines with J gene TRBJ2-7, with TRBD2 matching 10 bases. Germline V lookup: CDR1 KGHSH, CDR2 LQKENI. The CDR3 spans 15 residues.

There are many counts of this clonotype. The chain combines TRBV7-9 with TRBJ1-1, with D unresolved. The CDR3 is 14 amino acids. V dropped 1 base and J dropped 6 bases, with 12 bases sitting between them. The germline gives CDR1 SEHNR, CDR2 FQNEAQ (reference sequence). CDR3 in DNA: TGTGCCAGCAGCTTAGTATCTGGGAAGGCTGAAGCTTTCTTT. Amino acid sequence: CASSLVSGKAEAFF.